This T cell receptor (beta chain) came from a study of T cell responses to AZD1222 COVID-19 vaccine. Study-level findings and limits: The number of AZD1222 recipients seropositive at baseline was only 5 to 7. Per reports, nearly half of all spike-specific TCRs target regions that are unmutated in variants. Vaccination with two AZD1222 doses was followed by a rise in Spike-specific TCR breadth and depth.

Sequenced by immunoSEQ multiplex PCR; TCRdb stores in-frame clones only, minus some. The sample consists of 95,000 to 130,000 clones, about 90% of them appearing once. On this clone: What it binds is unknown.

V shed 3 bases, J shed 15 bases, and the junction held 3 bases outside the gene matches. The CDR3 has 11 amino acids. The germline gives CDR1 MDHEN, CDR2 SYDVKM. The sequencing used peripheral blood, collected on day 0 of AZD1222 vaccination. The sequence derives from an adult in good health. This chain links TRBV28 with TRBJ1-5; TRBD1 agrees at 9 bases. CDR3 sequence: CASSFTGGWHF. CDR3 bases: TGTGCCAGCAGTTTTACAGGGGGCTGGCATTTT. Complete variable domain (other parts from reference TRBV28 and TRBJ1-5): DVKVTQSSRYLVKRTGEKVFLECVQDMDHENMFWYRQDPGLGLRLIYFSYDVKMKEKGDIPEGYSVSREKKERFSLILESASTNQTSMYLCASSFTGGWHFGDGTRLSIL.